These T cell receptor beta chains were read from a single sample in a study of vaccination and CD4 T cells after COVID-19. TCRdb analysed the PCR reads with MiXCR anew, one entry per CDR3 protein. There are 15,000 or so distinct CDR3 sequences in the sample; less than 70% occur only once, and 11% lies in the top ten. These receptors' targets are unknown. The sample comprised CD4+ T cells from blood, cultured in vitro. The receptors here all came from a human donor who had recovered from COVID-19. The CDR3 runs from the conserved cysteine through the conserved F or W. The D gene is left open where the match is weak. The size field is filled for only some rows; it gives once, few, many or a size class.

DNA | CDR3 | J | size | V | D
TGTGCCAGCAGCTTACGTAGGGGACAGGGCGAGTACGAGCAGTACTTC | CASSLRRGQGEYEQYF | TRBJ2-7 | . | TRBV7-9 | TRBD1
TGTGCCAGCAGCCCTCTAGCGGACCACTCCTACGAGCAGTACTTC | CASSPLADHSYEQYF | TRBJ2-7 | few | TRBV7-9 | TRBD2
TGTGCCAGCAGCTTCGGGGTCAACAATGAGCAGTTCTTC | CASSFGVNNEQFF | TRBJ2-1 | . | TRBV7-3 | .
TGTGCCACCAGCAGAGAGGCACAACAAGAGACCCAGTACTTC | CATSREAQQETQYF | TRBJ2-5 | . | TRBV15 | .
TGTGCCAGCAGTCATGAAGCGGGACGAACCGGGGAGCTGTTTTTT | CASSHEAGRTGELFF | TRBJ2-2 | . | TRBV27 | TRBD2
TGTGCCAGCAGCTTATTAGAGGGGGCTAACTATGGCTACACCTTC | CASSLLEGANYGYTF | TRBJ1-2 | . | TRBV7-9 | .
TGTGCCAGCAGCGCCCTCCGGGTCGTGAACTATGGCTACACCTTC | CASSALRVVNYGYTF | TRBJ1-2 | . | TRBV7-9 | .
TGTGCCAGCAGTTTGACGACAGGGGGCTTAGCCAAAAACATTCAGTACTTC | CASSLTTGGLAKNIQYF | TRBJ2-4 | large | TRBV6-5 | TRBD1
TGTGCCAGCAGCGGACAGGGGGCGAGCTATGGCTACACCTTC | CASSGQGASYGYTF | TRBJ1-2 | . | TRBV2 | TRBD1
TGTGCCAGCAGGAGGGGACAGAGCGAATATGGCTACACCTTC | CASRRGQSEYGYTF | TRBJ1-2 | . | TRBV2 | TRBD1
TGTGCCAGCAGTTATCTCTATGGCTACACCTTC | CASSYLYGYTF | TRBJ1-2 | . | TRBV6-2/TRBV6-3 | .
TGTGCCAGCAAACCAAGCGGGGGGCTAGGAGAGACCCAGTACTTC | CASKPSGGLGETQYF | TRBJ2-5 | few | TRBV7-2 | TRBD2
TGTGCCAGCAGTTTACGGGGGGGGCACAATGAGCAGTTCTTC | CASSLRGGHNEQFF | TRBJ2-1 | . | TRBV27 | TRBD2
TGTGCCAGCAGCTTATCCGGGACAGGGGATTCACCCCTCCACTTT | CASSLSGTGDSPLHF | TRBJ1-6 | . | TRBV7-8 | TRBD1
TGTGCCAGCAGCTTAGCAGCGGGGGGAGCCGAGCAGTACTTC | CASSLAAGGAEQYF | TRBJ2-7 | . | TRBV7-2 | TRBD2
TGCGCCAACAGCCAAGATCTTGGGGCGGCTGAAGCTTTCTTT | CANSQDLGAAEAFF | TRBJ1-1 | . | TRBV4-3 | .
TGCGCCAGCAGCTCGAAACAGGGAGACTCCTATAATTCACCCCTCCACTTT | CASSSKQGDSYNSPLHF | TRBJ1-6 | few | TRBV5-1 | .
TGCGCCAGCAGCTTGGCCGTTTTAGCGAGTTTAGAGACCCAGTACTTC | CASSLAVLASLETQYF | TRBJ2-5 | medium-sized | TRBV5-1 | .
TGTGCCAGCAGCCAATCGGGACTAGCGGGACATTACGAGCAGTACTTC | CASSQSGLAGHYEQYF | TRBJ2-7 | . | TRBV4-2 | TRBD2
TGCAGTGCTAGATCCGGGACGGCGGATTCCTACGAGCAGTACTTC | CSARSGTADSYEQYF | TRBJ2-7 | . | TRBV20-1 | .
TGTGCCAGCAGCTTGCTAGTGGGGGCCGGGGAGCTGTTTTTT | CASSLLVGAGELFF | TRBJ2-2 | . | TRBV7-8 | .
TGTGCCATCAGTGCTCATAGCTCATATACGCAGTATTTT | CAISAHSSYTQYF | TRBJ2-3 | few | TRBV10-3 | .
TGTGCCTGGACTAGGGGGGGCGGAGAGACCCAGTACTTC | CAWTRGGGETQYF | TRBJ2-5 | . | TRBV30 | .
TGTGCCAGCTCACTGAACAGGGGTTGGTATGGCTACACCTTC | CASSLNRGWYGYTF | TRBJ1-2 | . | TRBV28 | TRBD1
TGTGCCAGCAGCTTAGTCGCAGCGAACACTGAAGCTTTCTTT | CASSLVAANTEAFF | TRBJ1-1 | . | TRBV7-8 | .
TGTGCCAGCAGCGCGCTGGGACAGAACTCCTACGAGCAGTACTTC | CASSALGQNSYEQYF | TRBJ2-7 | . | TRBV7-8 | TRBD1
TGTGCCAGCAGTTTAGAGGGCTCCGATCATCCTTCTGGAAACACCATATATTTT | CASSLEGSDHPSGNTIYF | TRBJ1-3 | . | TRBV28 | .
TGTGCCAGTAGTATGGCGGGCAATCAGCCCCAGCATTTT | CASSMAGNQPQHF | TRBJ1-5 | . | TRBV19 | .
TGTGCCAGCAGCACACAGCTGGCCGGGGAGCTGTTTTTT | CASSTQLAGELFF | TRBJ2-2 | . | TRBV7-6 | .
TGTGCCAGCAGTTCAAACAGGGGAAGGGACTACTACGAGCAGTACTTC | CASSSNRGRDYYEQYF | TRBJ2-7 | . | TRBV12-3/TRBV12-4 | .
TGTGCCAGCAGAATGACAGGGACCAACGAGCAGTACTTC | CASRMTGTNEQYF | TRBJ2-7 | . | TRBV6-1 | TRBD1
TGTGCCAGCAGTTCCAGGGGTTTCCTCACAGATACGCAGTATTTT | CASSSRGFLTDTQYF | TRBJ2-3 | few | TRBV6-5 | .
TGTGTCACGGGGCTGCTCAACTATGGCTACACCTTC | CVTGLLNYGYTF | TRBJ1-2 | . | TRBV6-1 | .
TGTGCCAGCAGCTTGCCCACCGGGACTAGCGGGAGGAGGACAGATACGCAGTATTTT | CASSLPTGTSGRRTDTQYF | TRBJ2-3 | . | TRBV5-4 | TRBD2
TGTGCCACCAGCAGGAGCCTGACAGTTCAGGCGGAAGCTTTCTTT | CATSRSLTVQAEAFF | TRBJ1-1 | few | TRBV15 | .
TGTGCCAGCAGCGTATTAGGGGGGCGAGAGACCCAGTACTTC | CASSVLGGRETQYF | TRBJ2-5 | . | TRBV9 | .
TGTGCCAGCAGTGTCTTACCGGGACAGGGCAGCTATGGCTACACCTTC | CASSVLPGQGSYGYTF | TRBJ1-2 | . | TRBV6-1 | TRBD1
TGCAGTGCTAGTGGGGGGGACGTTCGCGAAAAACTGTTTTTT | CSASGGDVREKLFF | TRBJ1-4 | . | TRBV20-1 | .
TGCAGTGCAGCCGGGACAGGGGCTTCTCAGCCCCAGCATTTT | CSAAGTGASQPQHF | TRBJ1-5 | . | TRBV20-1 | TRBD1
TGTGCCAGCAGCTTAGTCGGTAGGCAGCATCAGCCCCAGCATTTT | CASSLVGRQHQPQHF | TRBJ1-5 | . | TRBV7-4 | .
TGTGCCAGCAGTGAATTTCGGGCCGGGGGGGATACGCAGTATTTT | CASSEFRAGGDTQYF | TRBJ2-3 | few | TRBV25-1 | TRBD2
TGTGCCACCAGGCCGCGCGAGACCCAGTACTTC | CATRPRETQYF | TRBJ2-5 | once | TRBV21-1 | .
TGTGCCACCAGCAGAGATTTCAGGGTAGTTCAAGAGACCCAGTACTTC | CATSRDFRVVQETQYF | TRBJ2-5 | . | TRBV15 | .
TGTGCCAGCAGCGCCCACCCCACCGGGGAGCTGTTTTTT | CASSAHPTGELFF | TRBJ2-2 | . | TRBV9 | .
TGTGCCAGCAGCCGACCCGGGACGTATGAGCAGTTCTTC | CASSRPGTYEQFF | TRBJ2-1 | few | TRBV6-2/TRBV6-3 | .
TGTGCCAGCAGTTGGACAGGGTACAGTGAAGCTTTCTTT | CASSWTGYSEAFF | TRBJ1-1 | . | TRBV6-5 | TRBD1